This T cell receptor beta chain emerged from a study of Ad26.COV2.S vaccination and SARS-CoV-2 variants (dated by TCRdb to the early 2020s). About the investigation overall: Vaccine-arm donors came from COV1001, a multicentre, randomized, double-blind, placebo-controlled phase I-IIa trial of Ad26.COV2.S in healthy adults. Trial participants were randomized into five groups of five: low-dose or high-dose Ad26.COV2.S given once or twice, or placebo on both occasions. A total of 32 samples were included in the TCR-sequenced set, comprising 19 Ad26.COV2.S vaccine recipients, 5 placebo recipients and 8 SARS-CoV-2 convalescent individuals. Ad26.COV2.S was administered intramuscularly at a dose of 5x10^10 or 1x10^11 viral particles, either as one shot or as two shots given 56 days apart. Throughout the experiments and outcome assessment, investigators stayed blinded to trial group allocation. TCRbeta repertoire sequencing served as the tool for gauging how specific and how broad the SARS-CoV-2-reactive T cell receptors were following Ad26.COV2.S vaccination. What the authors observed across the whole study: Spike-specific TCR breadth was higher in Ad26.COV2.S recipients than in placebo recipients (P = 0.0014). After vaccination, substantial breadth of spike-specific CD8+ and CD4+ T cell responses was reported. Comparing responses between vaccine doses or regimens was not something the study was powered to do. The authors noted that total T cell responses may have been underestimated by the TCR breadth and depth analyses. Vaccine and placebo recipients had comparable non-spike TCR breadth, which fits with the vaccine containing only spike.

Concerning this clone: Its target antigen remains unknown. No per-base quality is available; no much larger clone lies one base away.

The immunoSEQ Assay was the method used to sequence TCRbeta CDR3 regions. After extraction, genomic DNA underwent amplification by bias-controlled multiplex PCR, followed by high-throughput sequencing. The study's own analysis went as follows. To quantify the absolute abundance of every unique TCRbeta CDR3 region, sequences were collapsed and filtered. Usable DNA was measured by amplifying reference genes present in all nucleated cells, and TCRbeta template counts were normalized to that usable DNA to estimate T cell fraction. Repertoire TCRs were annotated as SARS-CoV-2-specific when V gene, CDR3 amino acid sequence and J gene were exactly matched to a known reactive TCR set. MIRA supplied the reference SARS-CoV-2 TCR set, which was filtered for enrichment in COVID-19-positive ImmuneCODE repertoires so that public or cross-reactive TCRs were removed. Using the MIRA antigens, annotated TCRs were further analysed by specific ORF or by position within an ORF. Depth was the summed frequency of annotated unique rearrangements, while breadth was defined as annotated unique rearrangements over total unique productive rearrangements. Group comparisons of TCR breadth used two-sided Wilcoxon rank-sum tests. Held by TCRdb, this immuneACCESS table contains in-frame sequences only and omits some clones. Under half of the omission traces to an unresolved V gene where checked; the cause of the rest is unknown. V and J calls and clone size are as listed in that table; D and trimming were resolved from the DNA. Recorded for this sample are under 500,000 clones; approximately 90% of them occurred a single time. The top ten clonotypes cover more than 1.5% of the sample.

For CDR1 and CDR2, the germline V gene lists SGDLS and YYNGEE. Measured from the cysteine to the phenylalanine, the CDR3 is 15 residues long. The CDR3 DNA has 45 bases and is translated from base 1. V loses 4 bases, J loses 5 bases, and the germline ends lie 18 bases apart. The treatment or condition label for this specimen denotes: about 20 received Ad26.COV2.S at low or high dose, single or two shots; about 5 received placebo; per-sample allocation not given. For vaccine and placebo recipients, the sequenced repertoires came from samples collected on day 63 after the first injection. In Cohort 1b, around 23 adults aged 18-55 years were enrolled at a single site in Boston, USA, between 29 July and 7 August 2020. Ad26.COV2.S was a replication-incompetent adenovirus type 26 vector that expressed a prefusion-stabilized SARS-CoV-2 spike protein derived from the original Wuhan strain.

The TCR was taken from a person between 18 and 65 years old who received the Ad26.COV2.S COVID-19 vaccine or a placebo. The source material was peripheral blood, sampled in a trial of Ad26.COV2.S vaccine versus placebo. In this chain, TRBV9 is recombined with TRBJ2-5; a tentative D call is TRBD1 (6 bases match). Here the CDR3 is given as CASSSSGAEWETQYF. Read as DNA, the sequence is TGTGCCAGCAGCTCATCAGGGGCAGAGTGGGAGACCCAGTACTTC.